This T cell receptor beta chain emerged from a study of OX40 agonist ivuxolimab in advanced cancers. Across the whole study: An agonistic anti-OX40 (CD134) antibody, ivuxolimab, was used to treat the patients.

To note about this clone: Its antigen is still unknown.

The CDR3 runs to 15 residues. V was pared by 0 bases and J by 4 bases, with 10 bases between. CDR1 and CDR2 (germline): SGHRS, YFSETQ. The data were produced by immunoSEQ multiplex PCR, yet TCRdb's version contains in-frame clones alone and is incomplete. The data hold tens of thousands of clones, with roughly 84% observed a single time. General observations from the study: Researchers did not establish what antigens the expanded peripheral T cells target.

The source was CD4+ or CD8+ T cells sorted from blood, collected in a trial of the OX40 agonist ivuxolimab. This TCR derives from an adult with an advanced solid tumor such as melanoma, head and neck, liver or kidney cancer. The J gene is TRBJ1-4, the V gene TRBV5-1; D gene uncertain. In DNA, the CDR3 is TGCGCCAGCAGCTTGGCCCTCCTGGGTAATGAAAAACTGTTTTTT. Its translation: CASSLALLGNEKLFF.